This record concerns one TCR beta chain sequence. The CDR3 length is 15 residues. Germline CDR1 SGHVS, CDR2 FNYEAQ. V lost 5 bases and J lost 0; bases outside the gene matches: 4. TCRdb re-derived calls from the 5' RACE reads in MiXCR, one entry per CDR3 protein. The sample shows some 390,000 distinct CDR3 sequences, around 20% of them seen only once. The sample comes from a study of T cells after yellow fever vaccination. This rearrangement joins TRBV7-6 to TRBJ2-1; 7 nucleotides align to TRBD1. This receptor was obtained from a man younger than 35 who received the YFV17D yellow fever vaccine. The source was PBMCs, collected before the yellow fever booster vaccination. CDR3 sequence: CASSRRQGSYNEQFF. The CDR3 DNA is TGTGCCAGCAGCCGCAGACAGGGCTCCTACAATGAGCAGTTCTTC.